This record looks at one TCR beta chain sequence and its context. As yet, its antigen is unknown. The sample comes from a study of cytomegalovirus exposure and HLA in healthy donors. Study-wide findings and caveats: Immune exposure was documented only through CMV serostatus. Reported performance of the classifier showed diagnosis of cytomegalovirus status with high specificity and sensitivity. A later analysis by the authors found several of the most significant clusters apparently linked to common viral pathogens.

PCR employed 60 Vbeta and 13 Jbeta primers. Per the original data handling: A follow-up analysis tallied 86 million or so unique TCR beta chains, approximately 11 million shared. Assay used: immunoSEQ multiplex PCR; TCRdb lists only in-frame clones, some missing. V, J and clone size are those of that table, while D and trimming were read from the DNA. The table shows 90,000 to 120,000 clones, with about 74% occurring only once. The V gene's germline CDR1 is PRHDT and CDR2 FYEKMQ (reference sequence). Trimming stripped 3 bases from V and 2 bases from J, with 8 bases between. The CDR3 spans 15 residues.

The sequenced material came from PBMCs. The V and J genes are TRBV13 and TRBJ2-6; TRBD2 is a possible D gene (5 bases). This receptor was obtained from a woman under 30 in good health and CMV-seropositive. The CDR3 is CASSFMGAGANVLTF. Here the CDR3 DNA reads TGTGCCAGCAGCTTTATGGGAGCTGGGGCCAACGTCCTGACTTTC. The whole variable domain, remainder taken from reference TRBV13 and TRBJ2-6, is AAGVIQSPRHLIKEKRETATLKCYPIPRHDTVYWYQQGPGQDPQFLISFYEKMQSDKGSIPDRFSAQQFSDYHSELNMSSLELGDSALYFCASSFMGAGANVLTFGAGSRLTVL.